Below, 10 T cell receptor beta chains from the same sample are listed, as sequenced in a study of vaccination and CD4 T cells after COVID-19. These receptors have no known antigen. As for treatment: roughly 11-day PBMC culture with coronavirus spike peptide pools or control peptides (ViraFEST assay). The Oncomine TCR Beta short-read assay generated sequence data from the DNA of cultured CD4+ T cells. Each CDR3 protein is one row after TCRdb ran MiXCR on the PCR reads. The table records approximately 20,000 distinct CDR3 sequences, about 45% of them present only once. The material sequenced was CD4+ T cells from blood, cultured in vitro, taken after SARS-CoV-2 vaccination. These receptors were collected from a human donor who had recovered from COVID-19.

This clonotype appeared a few times. The rearrangement joins TRBV27 to TRBJ1-6; tentative D call: TRBD1 (6 bases). Trimming pared 7 bases from V and 7 bases from J, leaving 14 bases between. CDR1 is MNHEY, CDR2 SMNVEV, per germline (reference sequence). This CDR3 is built from 14 residues. CDR3 amino acids: CASNPGGPNSPLHF. CDR3 DNA: TGTGCCAGCAATCCCGGGGGGCCAAATTCACCCCTCCACTTT.

This chain links TRBV20-1 with TRBJ1-6, with D maybe TRBD1 (6 bases). This CDR3 comprises 15 residues. Trimming shortened V by 3 bases and J by 10 bases, and 19 bases separated the two germline ends. Germline CDR1 reads DFQATT; CDR2 reads SNEGSKA (reference sequence). The CDR3 DNA reads as TGCAGTGCTAGGAGTGGGTTAGGACAGAACTCACCCCTCCACTTT. Protein sequence: CSARSGLGQNSPLHF.

This CDR3 reads CASSPQGGGANVLTF. CDR3 nucleotides: TGTGCCAGCAGCCCCCAGGGAGGTGGGGCCAACGTCCTGACTTTC. V usage is TRBV7-2 and J usage is TRBJ2-6; possible D gene TRBD2, 6 bases. The CDR3 has 15 residues. Between the trimmed V and J ends, which lost 5 bases and 3 bases, there was a span of 11 bases. Germline values: CDR1 SGHTA, CDR2 FQGNSA.

The CDR3, as DNA: TGTGCCAGCAGCGCGAATACAGGGGGCTCTAATTCACCCCTCCACTTT. Protein sequence: CASSANTGGSNSPLHF. The chain employs TRBV7-2 and TRBJ1-6, with 9 bases fitting TRBD1. CDR3 size: 16 residues. V gave up 5 bases and J gave up 6 bases; unmatched junction bases: 8. CDR1 SGHTA and CDR2 FQGNSA come from the germline V gene. Based on the CDR3 plus reference TRBV7-2 and TRBJ1-6, the full variable domain is GAGVSQSPSNKVTEKGKDVELRCDPISGHTALYWYRQSLGQGLEFLIYFQGNSAPDKSGLPSDRFSAERTGGSVSTLTIQRTQQEDSAVYLCASSANTGGSNSPLHFGNGTRLTVT.

The chain employs TRBV6-5 and TRBJ2-5; TRBD1 is a possible D gene (6 bases). The CDR3 is 17 residues long. CDR1 and CDR2 (germline): MNHEY, SVGAGI. V gave up 2 bases and J gave up 2 bases, with 18 bases separating them. The CDR3 spells CASSYGFMLGQQETQYF. CDR3 nucleotide sequence: TGTGCCAGCAGTTACGGTTTTATGTTAGGACAGCAAGAGACCCAGTACTTC.

This clonotype has just one count. The V gene is TRBV11-3, the J gene TRBJ1-2; D gene unclear. CDR3 length equals 14 residues. In germline, CDR1 is SGHNT, CDR2 YENEEA. V lost 5 bases and J 3 bases, leaving 13 bases between the germline ends. CDR3 coding DNA: TGTGCCAGCAGCCTGGGCGGGAGTCACTATGGCTACACCTTC. It codes for CASSLGGSHYGYTF.

This chain joins TRBV10-3 and TRBJ1-3; no firm D call. In germline, CDR1 is ENHRY, CDR2 SYGVKD. The CDR3 loop spans 12 amino acids. Trimming shortened V by 10 bases and J by 1 base, and 8 bases separated the two germline ends. The CDR3 is CATEGSGNTIYF. The CDR3 nucleotides are TGTGCCACTGAGGGATCTGGAAACACCATATATTTT.

This clonotype was detected a few times. The CDR3 spells CASSLIGSQETQYF. The CDR3 DNA follows: TGTGCCAGCAGCTTGATTGGCAGCCAAGAGACCCAGTACTTC. The V gene is TRBV5-8, the J gene TRBJ2-5; no clear D gene. Germline CDR1 SGHTS, CDR2 YDEGEE. The V end was cut by 1 base, the J end by 1 base, with 8 bases between. The CDR3 runs to 14 residues.

This clonotype is medium-sized by share. The chain combines TRBV15 with TRBJ1-2, with TRBD1 identical over 8 bases. The ends lost 1 base at V and 4 bases at J; junction bases unmatched: 5. The germline gives CDR1 LNHNV, CDR2 YYDKDF (reference sequence). CDR3 size: 15 residues. The CDR3 nucleotides are TGTGCCACCAGCAGAGGCTCTCAGGGGGCCTATGGCTACACCTTC. Encoded protein: CATSRGSQGAYGYTF.

The table lists this clonotype with a count of one. The chain is built from TRBV6-1 and TRBJ2-7; 11 bases fit TRBD1. J gave up 3 bases and V 6 bases, and 4 bases lay outside the gene matches. CDR1 MNHNS and CDR2 SASEGT come from the germline V gene. This CDR3 is built from 14 residues. The CDR3 DNA is TGTGCCAGCAGGGCCGGGACAGGGGGCTACGAGCAGTACTTC. Amino acids: CASRAGTGGYEQYF.